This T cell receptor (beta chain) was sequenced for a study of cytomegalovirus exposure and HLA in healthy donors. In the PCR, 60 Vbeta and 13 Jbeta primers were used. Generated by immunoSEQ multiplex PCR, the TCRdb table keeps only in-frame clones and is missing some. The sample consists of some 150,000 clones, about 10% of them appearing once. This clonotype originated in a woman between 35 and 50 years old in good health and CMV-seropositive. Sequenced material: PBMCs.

This CDR3 is CASSLGPSGGNADTQYF. CDR3 sequence (DNA): TGCGCCAGCAGCTTGGGTCCTAGCGGGGGCAATGCAGATACGCAGTATTTT. The chain joins TRBV5-1 to TRBJ2-3; TRBD2 agrees at 10 bases. Trimming took 0 bases from V and 4 from J; bases not matched to a gene: 8. The CDR3 runs 17 residues. Germline V gene lookup returns CDR1 SGHRS and CDR2 YFSETQ.